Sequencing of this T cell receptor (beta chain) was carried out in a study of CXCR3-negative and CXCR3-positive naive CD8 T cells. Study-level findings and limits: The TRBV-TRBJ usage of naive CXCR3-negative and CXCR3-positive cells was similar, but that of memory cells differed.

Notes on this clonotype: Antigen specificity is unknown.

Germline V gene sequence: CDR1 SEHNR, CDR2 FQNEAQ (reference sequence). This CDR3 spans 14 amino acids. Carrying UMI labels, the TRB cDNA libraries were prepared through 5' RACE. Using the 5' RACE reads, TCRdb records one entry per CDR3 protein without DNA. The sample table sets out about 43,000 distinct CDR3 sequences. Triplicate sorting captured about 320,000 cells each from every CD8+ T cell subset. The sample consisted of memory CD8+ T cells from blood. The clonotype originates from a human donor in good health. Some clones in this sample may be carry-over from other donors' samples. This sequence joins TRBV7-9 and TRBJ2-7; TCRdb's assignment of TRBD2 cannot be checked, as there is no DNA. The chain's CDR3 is CASSLTGGVHEQYF. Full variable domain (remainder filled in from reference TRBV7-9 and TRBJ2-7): DTGVSQNPRHKITKRGQNVTFRCDPISEHNRLYWYRQTLGQGPEFLTYFQNEAQLEKSRLLSDRFSAERPKGSFSTLEIQRTEQGDSAMYLCASSLTGGVHEQYFGPGTRLTVT.